This T cell receptor (beta chain) comes out of a study of blood T cell repertoires in COVID-19 (dated by TCRdb to 2020 to 2021). About the investigation overall: Samples covering the acute and convalescent phases of COVID-19 were provided by collaborators in the United States, Italy and Spain. The prospective study material was composed of cDNA or gDNA derived from T cells, B-cell-depleted T cells, or PBMCs. The dataset comprised deeply sampled blood TCRbeta repertoires from subjects exposed to, actively infected with, or recovered from COVID-19. The repertoires were made available in a free public database intended to serve as a resource for research on the immune response to SARS-CoV-2. Samples were obtained from the ongoing ImmuneRACE study (first 160 participants) and from 1,254 subjects provided by 6 global collaborators. Sample metadata almost always included a de-identified subject ID, COVID-19 status, age in years and sex. Where HLA class I and class II types were available, the types were taken from metadata supplied by the sample provider, not from assay-based typing. The investigation overall reported the following: The amount of clinical and demographic metadata varied by source and participant and was provided uncurated.

In regard to this clone: Its antigen remains undetermined. The input lacks base qualities; no much larger clone sits a single base away.

TCRbeta CDR3 regions were amplified from genomic DNA using the immunoSEQ Assay, a bias-controlled multiplex PCR. Regarding the original processing steps: Within the assay, amplification of reference gene primers was used to estimate how many nucleated cells each sample contained. To quantify the absolute abundance of each unique TCRbeta CDR3 rearrangement, sequence reads were collapsed and filtered. For each sample, productive Simpson clonality was calculated by taking the square root of Simpson's diversity index across productive rearrangements. Not all clones reach the TCRdb copy of this immuneACCESS table, which keeps in-frame sequences only. Checked studies attribute under half of the gap to unresolved V genes and leave the rest unexplained. That table is the source of V, J and clone size, and D and trimming were worked out from the DNA. This sample gives around 46,000 clones in total; 80% to 90% of them show up just once. The ten largest clones represent roughly 14% of the sample.

The collaborating institutions used their own protocols to collect whole blood in K2EDTA tubes. For TCRbeta analysis, collaborators shipped samples in one of three forms: frozen whole blood, isolated PBMCs, or DNA extracted from either of those sample types. CDR1 is given as SEHNR and CDR2 as FQNEAQ, both from the germline V gene (reference sequence). The CDR3 holds 13 amino acids from the cysteine to the phenylalanine. The entry retains the CDR3 DNA only, 39 bases that are in frame from base 1. V and J lose 2 bases and 4 bases, and a span of 6 bases separates them. The source material was peripheral blood. The sequence came from a human donor in a cohort sampled during active COVID-19. The donor label of this sample is uncertain. The rearranged segments are TRBV7-9 and TRBJ1-5, with a weak D call of TRBD1 (5 bases match). The DNA is TGTGCCAGCAGCTTACAGGGAAATCAGCCCCAGCATTTT. Its protein reads: CASSLQGNQPQHF.